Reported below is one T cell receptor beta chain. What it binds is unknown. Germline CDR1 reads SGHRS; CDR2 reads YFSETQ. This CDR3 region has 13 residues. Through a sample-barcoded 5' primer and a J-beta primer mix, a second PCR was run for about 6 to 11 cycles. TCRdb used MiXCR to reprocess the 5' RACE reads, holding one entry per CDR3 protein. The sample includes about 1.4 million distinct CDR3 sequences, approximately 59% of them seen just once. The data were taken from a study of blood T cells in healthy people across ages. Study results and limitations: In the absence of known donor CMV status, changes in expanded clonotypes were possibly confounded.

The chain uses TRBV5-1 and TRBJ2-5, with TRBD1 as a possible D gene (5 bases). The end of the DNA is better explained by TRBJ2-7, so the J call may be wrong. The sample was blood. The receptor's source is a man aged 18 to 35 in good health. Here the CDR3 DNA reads TGCGCCAGCAGCTTGGCCAAGGGGCTCGAGCAGTACTTC. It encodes CASSLAKGLEQYF.